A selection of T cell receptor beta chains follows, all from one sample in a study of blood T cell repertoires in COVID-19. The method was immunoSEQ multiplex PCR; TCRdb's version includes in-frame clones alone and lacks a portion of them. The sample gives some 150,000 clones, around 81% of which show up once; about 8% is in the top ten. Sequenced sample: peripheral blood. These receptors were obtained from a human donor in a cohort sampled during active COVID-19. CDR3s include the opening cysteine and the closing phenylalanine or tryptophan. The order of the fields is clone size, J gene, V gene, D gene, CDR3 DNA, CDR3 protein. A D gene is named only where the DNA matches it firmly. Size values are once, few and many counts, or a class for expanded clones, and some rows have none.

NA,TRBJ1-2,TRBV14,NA,TGTGCCAGCAGCCAAGATCATGCAGGGGTCCACGGCTACACCTTC,CASSQDHAGVHGYTF
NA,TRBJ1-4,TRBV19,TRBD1,TGTGCCAGTAGTAGCGGACAGGGTGGTGAAAAACTGTTTTTT,CASSSGQGGEKLFF
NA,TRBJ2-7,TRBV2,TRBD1,TGTGCCAGCAGTGTGGGACAGGGGATGTCCTACGAGCAGTACTTC,CASSVGQGMSYEQYF
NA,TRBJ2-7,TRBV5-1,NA,TGCGCCAGCAGCTTGGCCGGTCCGGGGTACTACGAGCAGTACTTC,CASSLAGPGYYEQYF
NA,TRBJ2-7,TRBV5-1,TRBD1,TGCGCCAGCAGCTTGGGTTTAGGGACAGGGGTGGTCGAGCAGTACTTC,CASSLGLGTGVVEQYF
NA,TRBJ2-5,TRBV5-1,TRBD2,TGCGCCAGCAGCTTGGGAGCGGGGGTACGCGAAGAGACCCAGTACTTC,CASSLGAGVREETQYF
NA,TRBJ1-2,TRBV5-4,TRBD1,TGTGCCAGCAGCTTAACCGGGACAGGGTACGGCTACACCTTC,CASSLTGTGYGYTF
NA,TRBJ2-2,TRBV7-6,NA,TGTGCCAGCAGCTTAGAGGCCCAGGGCGCGGCCGGGGAGCTGTTTTTT,CASSLEAQGAAGELFF
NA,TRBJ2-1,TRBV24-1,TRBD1,TGTGCCACCAGTGGTCCGGGACAGGGGAGGGGAAATGAGCAGTTCTTC,CATSGPGQGRGNEQFF
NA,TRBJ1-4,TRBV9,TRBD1,TGTGCCAGCAGCCCCCGGGACAGTCGAGTTTTTGAAAAACTGTTTTTT,CASSPRDSRVFEKLFF
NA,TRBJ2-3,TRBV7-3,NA,TGTGCCAGCAGCTTAAAGGAGGGTAGTGGTACGCAGTATTTT,CASSLKEGSGTQYF
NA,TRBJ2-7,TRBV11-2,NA,TGTGCCAGCAGCGCGCGTCCCGGGGTTCACGAGCAGTACTTC,CASSARPGVHEQYF
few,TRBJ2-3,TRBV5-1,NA,TGCGCCAGCAGCTTGGGTACCCAGGGTGTGGGCACAGATACGCAGTATTTT,CASSLGTQGVGTDTQYF
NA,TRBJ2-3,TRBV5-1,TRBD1,TGCGCCAGCAGCTTGGGACAGGGGGACGCAGATACGCAGTATTTT,CASSLGQGDADTQYF
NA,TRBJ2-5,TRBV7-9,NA,TGTGCCAGCAGCTTAGATGGGCACGGGAGTCAAGAGACCCAGTACTTC,CASSLDGHGSQETQYF
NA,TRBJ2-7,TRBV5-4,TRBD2,TGTGCCAGCAGCCCCGGAGCGGGGGCCTACGAGCAGTACTTC,CASSPGAGAYEQYF
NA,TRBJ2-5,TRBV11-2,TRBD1,TGTGCCAGCAGCTTAGATCTAGGGGGCTGGGAGACCCAGTACTTC,CASSLDLGGWETQYF
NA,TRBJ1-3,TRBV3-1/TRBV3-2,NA,TGTGCCAGCAGCCAACTACAGAACTCTGGAAACACCATATATTTT,CASSQLQNSGNTIYF
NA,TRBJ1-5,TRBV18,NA,TGTGCCAGCTCACAAGGACTCGCCCGGTCCCCTAATCAGCCCCAGCATTTT,CASSQGLARSPNQPQHF
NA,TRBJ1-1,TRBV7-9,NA,TGTGCCAGCAGCATAACAGGGTATCAGACTGAAGCTTTCTTT,CASSITGYQTEAFF
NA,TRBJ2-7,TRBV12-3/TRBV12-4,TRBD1,TGTGCCAGCAGACCTAGGGACAGCCGAGAGCAGTACTTC,CASRPRDSREQYF
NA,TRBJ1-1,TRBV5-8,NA,TGTGCCAGCAGCTTGACAGGGTATATTACTGAAGCTTTCTTT,CASSLTGYITEAFF
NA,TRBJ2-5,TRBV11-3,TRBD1,TGTGCCAGCAGCTTTGGACAGGGGGCGGGAGAGACCCAGTACTTC,CASSFGQGAGETQYF
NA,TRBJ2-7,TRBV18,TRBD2,TGTGCCAGCTCACCAGGGCGGGGGGCCTACGAGCAGTACTTC,CASSPGRGAYEQYF
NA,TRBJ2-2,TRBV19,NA,TGTGCCAGTAGTAATGATCAGGTCGCCACCGGGGAGCTGTTTTTT,CASSNDQVATGELFF
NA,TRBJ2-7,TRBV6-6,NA,TGTGCCAGCAGCAGGGTGAACGAGCAGTACTTC,CASSRVNEQYF
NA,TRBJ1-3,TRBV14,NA,TGTGCCAGCAGACACAACTACGGGACTTCTGGAAACACCATATATTTT,CASRHNYGTSGNTIYF
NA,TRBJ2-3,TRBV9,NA,TGTGCCAGCAGCGTAGAGAGACAGCTCGGGAGCACAGATACGCAGTATTTT,CASSVERQLGSTDTQYF
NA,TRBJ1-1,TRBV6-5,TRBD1,TGTGCCAGCAGGGTACAGGGGGTGAACACTGAAGCTTTCTTT,CASRVQGVNTEAFF
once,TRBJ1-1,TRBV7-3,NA,TGTGCCAGCAGCTACGGGGGGTCAGACACTGAAGCTTTCTTT,CASSYGGSDTEAFF
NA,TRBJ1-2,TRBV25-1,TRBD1,TGTGCCAGCAGTGAAACCCCGGGACAGGGACCTATCGGCTACACCTTC,CASSETPGQGPIGYTF
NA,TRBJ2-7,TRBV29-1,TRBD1,TGCAGCGTGAGGACCGGGACAGCTTACGAGCAGTACTTC,CSVRTGTAYEQYF